What follows are 16 T cell receptor beta chains derived from one specimen sequenced in a study of cytomegalovirus exposure and HLA in healthy donors. In the PCR, 60 Vbeta and 13 Jbeta primers were used. Clones were sequenced by immunoSEQ multiplex PCR, and TCRdb holds only the in-frame ones, with some missing. The data contain about 160,000 clones, over 65% of them singletons. The specimen sequenced was PBMCs. The receptors derive from a woman aged 40 to 55 in good health and CMV-seronegative.

The chain links TRBV2 to TRBJ2-3; 7 bases line up with TRBD2. This CDR3 is built from 15 residues. Germline lookup yields CDR1 SNHLY and CDR2 FYNNEI. V shed 4 bases, J shed 1 base, and the junction held 5 bases outside the gene matches. The CDR3 sequence is CASSGEGTRTDTQYF. CDR3 DNA: TGTGCCAGCAGTGGGGAGGGGACCCGCACAGATACGCAGTATTTT.

The V and J genes are TRBV2 and TRBJ2-2; TRBD1 matches 8 bases. The CDR3 has 14 residues. Looked up from germline, CDR1 is SNHLY and CDR2 is FYNNEI. Trimming took 9 bases from V and 5 from J; bases not matched to a gene: 8. In nucleotides, the CDR3 is TGTGCCAGTGGACAGGGAGGAAGGACCGGGGAGCTGTTTTTT. It translates to CASGQGGRTGELFF.

The chain couples TRBV19 to TRBJ2-6; 11 nucleotides line up with TRBD1. Looked up from germline, CDR1 is LNHDA and CDR2 is SQIVND (reference sequence). This CDR3 is 16 amino acids long. V shed 9 bases, J shed 0 bases, and the junction held 4 bases outside the gene matches. The CDR3 region has the DNA TGTGCCAGCGGGACAGGGGGTTTCTCTGGGGCCAACGTCCTGACTTTC. Its protein product is CASGTGGFSGANVLTF.

CDR3 loop: CASSKRGATGETQYF. As DNA, the CDR3 is TGCGCCAGCAGCAAACGGGGGGCAACTGGAGAGACCCAGTACTTC. The V call is TRBV5-1, the J call TRBJ2-5, with D maybe TRBD2 (7 bases). The V gene's germline CDR1 is SGHRS and CDR2 YFSETQ. Trimming took 4 bases from V and 4 from J, leaving 17 bases between them. This CDR3 is built from 15 residues. The complete variable domain, with remaining parts taken from reference TRBV5-1 and TRBJ2-5, reads KAGVTQTPRYLIKTRGQQVTLSCSPISGHRSVSWYQQTPGQGLQFLFEYFSETQRNKGNFPGRFSGRQFSNSRSEMNVSTLELGDSALYLCASSKRGATGETQYFGPGTRLLVL.

The rearrangement uses TRBV5-8 and TRBJ1-6; TRBD1 agrees at 7 bases. Germline-derived CDR1 and CDR2 are SGHTS and YDEGEE. This CDR3 is 15 amino acids long. V shed 0 bases and J 10 bases; nucleotides not matched to a gene: 7. The DNA of the CDR3 is TGTGCCAGCAGCTTGGCGGGACAGAGCGGCTCACCCCTCCACTTT. It translates to CASSLAGQSGSPLHF.

The CDR3 sequence: CASSYRVWETQYF. CDR3 in DNA: TGTGCCAGCAGTTACAGGGTATGGGAGACCCAGTACTTC. The V call is TRBV2, the J call TRBJ2-5; D possibly corresponds to TRBD1 (6 bases). The V gene's germline CDR1 is SNHLY and CDR2 FYNNEI. V lost 5 bases and J 5 bases, leaving 12 bases between the germline ends. The CDR3 is made up of 13 amino acids.

The chain uses TRBV11-2 and TRBJ2-3, with TRBD2 matching over 7 bases. V lost 6 bases and J lost 2; bases outside the gene matches: 8. This CDR3 has 15 residues. Per germline, CDR1 SGHAT and CDR2 FQNNGV. The CDR3 reads CASSRMGLNTDTQYF. The CDR3 region has the DNA TGTGCCAGCAGTAGGATGGGACTAAACACAGATACGCAGTATTTT.

The chain joins TRBV5-1 to TRBJ1-6; TRBD1 might be the D (5 bases). Trimming cost V 5 bases and J 13 bases, with 28 bases left between them. CDR1 and CDR2 from the germline V gene are SGHRS and YFSETQ. The CDR3 is 17 amino acids. Here the CDR3 reads CASRPAYQGIMRSPLHF. CDR3 bases: TGCGCCAGCAGGCCGGCCTATCAGGGTATAATGAGGTCGCCCCTCCACTTT.

The chain is built from TRBV27 and TRBJ1-1, with D unresolved. Trimming cost V 0 bases and J 2 bases, with 16 bases left between them. The CDR3 totals 17 residues. Germline V gives CDR1 MNHEY, CDR2 SMNVEV (reference sequence). The CDR3 here is CASSLSAGRLVNTEAFF. The CDR3 nucleotides are TGTGCCAGCAGTTTATCAGCCGGGAGGCTCGTTAACACTGAAGCTTTCTTT.

The chain employs TRBV5-6 and TRBJ1-5; D is unclear. CDR3 length: 16 residues. Germline assignment: CDR1 SGHDT and CDR2 YYEEEE. V dropped 4 bases and J dropped 0 bases, with 14 bases sitting between them. This chain's CDR3 is CASSPGPDYSNQPQHF. For the CDR3, the DNA is TGTGCCAGCAGCCCCGGGCCGGACTATAGCAATCAGCCCCAGCATTTT. Using reference TRBV5-6 and TRBJ1-5 for the parts outside the CDR3, the full variable domain is DAGVTQSPTHLIKTRGQQVTLRCSPKSGHDTVSWYQQALGQGPQFIFQYYEEEERQRGNFPDRFSGHQFPNYSSELNVNALLLGDSALYLCASSPGPDYSNQPQHFGDGTRLSIL.

The chain joins TRBV7-6 to TRBJ1-1; 10 bases line up with TRBD1. The germline CDR1 and CDR2 sequences are SGHVS and FNYEAQ. This CDR3 region has 14 residues. Losses at the gene ends were 1 base for V and 5 bases for J; bases not matched to a gene: 1. The CDR3 DNA is TGTGCCAGCAGCTTAGGGGGACAGGGGACTGAAGCTTTCTTT. Its protein product is CASSLGGQGTEAFF.

The rearrangement joins TRBV5-4 to TRBJ1-4, with 9 bases lining up with TRBD1. The trim removed 4 bases at V and 8 bases at J, leaving 3 bases unmatched. The CDR3 is 13 amino acids. Germline V CDR1 and CDR2: SGHNT, YYREEE (reference sequence). CDR3 sequence (DNA): TGTGCCAGCAGCAGGGACAGGGACGAAAAACTGTTTTTT. This codes for CASSRDRDEKLFF.

J is TRBJ2-1 and V is TRBV11-2, with D perhaps TRBD2 (6 bases). Trimming stripped 3 bases from V and 5 bases from J, with 17 bases between. Germline V gene sequence: CDR1 SGHAT, CDR2 FQNNGV. This CDR3 has 16 residues. The CDR3 loop is CASSFGRPGRNNEQFF. Written as DNA, the CDR3 is TGTGCCAGCAGCTTCGGTAGGCCAGGGAGGAACAATGAGCAGTTCTTC.

This chain links TRBV19 with TRBJ1-2; unclear D gene. CDR1 and CDR2 (germline): LNHDA, SQIVND (reference sequence). The V and J ends lost 3 bases and 4 bases respectively, with 9 bases between them. This CDR3 region has 13 residues. CDR3 region: CASSMQQPYGYTF. The CDR3 DNA reads as TGTGCCAGTAGTATGCAACAGCCCTATGGCTACACCTTC.

V usage is TRBV9 and J usage is TRBJ2-5; tentative D call: TRBD2 (6 bases). Trimming removed 0 bases from V and 1 base from J, with 10 bases in between. The length of the CDR3 is 15 residues. Per the germline V gene, CDR1 is SGDLS and CDR2 is YYNGEE. The CDR3 bases are TGTGCCAGCAGCGTAGATACGGGGGTCCAAGAGACCCAGTACTTC. Amino acid sequence: CASSVDTGVQETQYF.

The gene calls are TRBV19 and TRBJ2-5; 12 bases agree with TRBD2. This CDR3 has 18 amino acids. Trimming removed 5 bases from V and 5 bases from J; junction bases left unmatched: 15. Looked up from germline, CDR1 is LNHDA and CDR2 is SQIVND (reference sequence). The CDR3 here is CASSLGQSSGGAVETQYF. In nucleotides, the CDR3 is TGTGCCAGTAGTCTAGGGCAATCTAGCGGGGGGGCCGTGGAGACCCAGTACTTC.